One T cell receptor beta chain is described in this entry. The data stem from a study of blood T cell repertoires in COVID-19. About the study: There were acute and convalescent COVID-19 samples, and they came from the United States, Italy and Spain.

Per the germline V gene, CDR1 is WNHNN and CDR2 is SYGVQD (reference sequence). Trimming pared 3 bases from V and 0 bases from J, leaving 23 bases between. There are 19 residues in the CDR3. Per the study methods: Reference gene primer amplification gave nucleated cell count estimates. TCRdb's copy holds only in-frame clones and misses some; the assay was immunoSEQ multiplex PCR. That table furnishes V, J and clone size, whereas the DNA furnished D and trimming. The table records 62,000 or so clones, approximately 83% of them present only once. The clonotype comes from a woman in her sixties or seventies with acute or convalescent COVID-19. The chain carries TRBV10-1 and TRBJ1-2; perhaps TRBD1 as D (6 bases). The sequencing input was peripheral blood. This CDR3 is CASSEYRQEPNETNYGYTF. The CDR3 DNA is TGCGCCAGCAGTGAATACCGACAGGAGCCCAACGAAACTAACTATGGCTACACCTTC.